This record looks at one TCR beta chain sequence and its context. The antigen it binds to is not known. No base-level quality is on record; no much larger clone is a single base apart. Whole blood was collected in K2EDTA tubes by collaborating institutions according to the institutions' own protocols. For TCRbeta analysis, collaborator samples were shipped as frozen whole blood, as isolated PBMCs, or as DNA extracted from either sample type. The CDR3 numbers 14 residues from cysteine through phenylalanine. Only the CDR3 portion is preserved as DNA: 42 bases, with reading frame beginning at the first base. CDR1 and CDR2 are read off the germline V gene as MDHEN and SYDVKM. V has 5 bases trimmed and J has 14 bases trimmed; junction bases matching no gene number 11. The immunoSEQ Assay, a bias-controlled multiplex PCR, was used to amplify TCRbeta CDR3 regions from genomic DNA. In the authors' own workflow: Nucleated cell counts per sample were estimated from amplification of reference gene primers within the assay. Sequence reads were collapsed and filtered to measure the absolute abundance of every unique TCRbeta CDR3 rearrangement. Productive Simpson clonality was computed per sample as the square root of Simpson's diversity index over productive rearrangements. In TCRdb, the immuneACCESS table is reduced to in-frame sequences with V and J assigned. These tables do not hold every clone; where another copy was compared, an unresolved V gene accounts for under half, and the others remain unexplained. The DNA gave D and trimming, while V, J and clone size come from that table. The sample table shows approximately 190,000 clones, and 90% are seen once. The ten largest account for approximately 0.5% of the sample.

These data originate in a study of blood T cell repertoires in COVID-19 (dated by TCRdb to the early 2020s). Looking at the study overall: The collaborator samples originated in the United States, Italy and Spain and spanned the acute and convalescent phases of COVID-19. The material from the prospective study consisted of cDNA or gDNA derived from T cells, B-cell-depleted T cells, or PBMCs. The dataset comprised deeply sampled blood TCRbeta repertoires from subjects exposed to, actively infected with, or recovered from COVID-19. The repertoires were released in a freely available public database intended as a resource for research on the immune response to SARS-CoV-2. The samples were drawn from two sources: the first 160 participants of the ongoing ImmuneRACE study, and fewer than 1,500 subjects contributed by 6 global collaborators. A de-identified subject ID, COVID-19 status, age in years and sex were almost always included in the sample metadata. Where HLA class I and class II types were available, the types were taken from metadata supplied by the sample provider, not from assay-based typing. Beyond this particular receptor, the publication reports: How much clinical and demographic metadata was included differed by source and by participant, and the metadata was provided uncurated.

The sequence is built from TRBV28 and TRBJ1-6; TRBD1 lines up with 8 middle nucleotides. The sequence was obtained from a man aged 45 to 65 with acute or convalescent COVID-19. The sample comprised peripheral blood. The CDR3 region: CASSDRQGSRALHF. Here is the DNA: TGTGCCAGCAGTGACCGACAGGGGAGTCGGGCCCTCCACTTT.